A selection of T cell receptor beta chains follows, all from one sample in a study of radiotherapy plus CTLA-4 blockade in lung cancer. Only in-frame clones appear in the TCRdb table, and some are missing; sequencing was by immunoSEQ multiplex PCR. This table holds around 44,000 clones, approximately 80% found once. The material was peripheral blood, obtained from a patient treated with radiotherapy plus ipilimumab. The receptor set was obtained from a human donor with non-small cell lung cancer whose response to radiotherapy plus ipilimumab could not be evaluated. The CDR3 runs from the conserved cysteine through the conserved F or W. D genes are given only for firm matches. For some rows the clone size is stated as once, few or many, or as a class when expanded; others skip it.

J gene	D gene	clone size	V gene	CDR3 DNA	CDR3 protein
TRBJ2-5	TRBD2	-	TRBV9	TGTGCCAGCAGCGTAGTCCCCAGCGGGGGGCAAGAGACCCAGTACTTC	CASSVVPSGGQETQYF
TRBJ2-1	TRBD2	few	TRBV5-6	TGTGCCAGCAGCTTAACTAGCGGGAGTACGAATGAGCAGTTCTTC	CASSLTSGSTNEQFF
TRBJ2-2	TRBD1	-	TRBV11-3	TGTGCCAGCAGCCCTGGGACAGTCGAGAACACCGGGGAGCTGTTTTTT	CASSPGTVENTGELFF
TRBJ2-5	TRBD2	-	TRBV28	TGTGCCAGCAGTTTAGGGACTAGCTCAAAGACCCAGTACTTC	CASSLGTSSKTQYF
TRBJ2-7	-	-	TRBV29-1	TGCAGCGTTGAAGAGGGGGCAAACTCCTACGAGCAGTACTTC	CSVEEGANSYEQYF
TRBJ1-4	-	-	TRBV5-1	TGCGCCAGCAGAGAGTCAACTAATGAAAAACTGTTTTTT	CASRESTNEKLFF
TRBJ2-3	TRBD2	few	TRBV28	TGTGCCAGCAGTCCCACCGGGGGGGCAAAAGATACGCAGTATTTT	CASSPTGGAKDTQYF
TRBJ1-1	-	-	TRBV19	TGTGCCAGTAGTATCCCCCCGGGGGGGACTGAAGCTTTCTTT	CASSIPPGGTEAFF
TRBJ2-5	TRBD1	-	TRBV18	TGTGCCAGCTCACCACGGGGCAGGGGGTTACAAGAGACCCAGTACTTC	CASSPRGRGLQETQYF
TRBJ2-1	TRBD2	-	TRBV4-2	TGTGCCAGCAGCCCGTACCCCACGCGGGGGGGCTACAATGAGCAGTTCTTC	CASSPYPTRGGYNEQFF
TRBJ1-5	-	-	TRBV19	TGTGCCAGTAGTTTGACAGATAGCAATCAGCCCCAGCATTTT	CASSLTDSNQPQHF
TRBJ2-1	TRBD1	-	TRBV6-1	TGTGCCAGCAGCCCGGGGACAGGCGTTTACAATGAGCAGTTCTTC	CASSPGTGVYNEQFF
TRBJ2-7	TRBD2	-	TRBV6-5	TGTGCCACGATAGGACTAGAAAGGGACGAGCAGTACTTC	CATIGLERDEQYF
TRBJ1-2	TRBD1	few	TRBV13	TGTGCCAGCAGCTATGGGACAGCCTATGGCTACACCTTC	CASSYGTAYGYTF
TRBJ1-1	-	few	TRBV10-3	TGTGCCGCGCGTGGACTTTCGAACACTGAAGCTTTCTTT	CAARGLSNTEAFF
TRBJ2-1	-	few	TRBV6-6	TGTGCCAGCAGTTACTCTCTGGCGGAAGATGAGCAGTTCTTC	CASSYSLAEDEQFF
TRBJ1-6	-	-	TRBV9	TGTGCCAGCAGCGTAGATTACTTGGTGAGGTATAATTCACCCCTCCACTTT	CASSVDYLVRYNSPLHF
TRBJ1-3	-	-	TRBV5-6	TGTGCCAGCAGCTTGGGTCCGGGAGTCTCAGGAAACACCATATATTTT	CASSLGPGVSGNTIYF